Below, one TCR beta chain is given with its context. CDR3 length: 16 residues. V was cut by 2 bases and J by 2 bases, with 13 bases left in between. Looked up from germline, CDR1 is SGHAT and CDR2 is FQNNGV. This record comes from a study of shared clonotypes between healthy human individuals. Measured with immunoSEQ multiplex PCR; TCRdb has only the in-frame clones, and not every one. The repertoire includes 600,000 to 800,000 clones, 72% of them detected once, and over 1.5% sits in the top ten. A split of CD4+ cells into CD45RA+ naive and CD45RA-negative memory subsets was performed. The V and J genes are TRBV11-2 and TRBJ1-3; D not resolved. The sequence derives from a woman in her twenties or thirties in good health. Specimen: memory CD4+ T cells sorted from blood. Documented subset: CD45RA-negative fraction. The CDR3 protein is CASSLWQVGAGNTIYF. In nucleotides, the CDR3 is TGTGCCAGCAGCTTATGGCAGGTCGGAGCTGGAAACACCATATATTTT.